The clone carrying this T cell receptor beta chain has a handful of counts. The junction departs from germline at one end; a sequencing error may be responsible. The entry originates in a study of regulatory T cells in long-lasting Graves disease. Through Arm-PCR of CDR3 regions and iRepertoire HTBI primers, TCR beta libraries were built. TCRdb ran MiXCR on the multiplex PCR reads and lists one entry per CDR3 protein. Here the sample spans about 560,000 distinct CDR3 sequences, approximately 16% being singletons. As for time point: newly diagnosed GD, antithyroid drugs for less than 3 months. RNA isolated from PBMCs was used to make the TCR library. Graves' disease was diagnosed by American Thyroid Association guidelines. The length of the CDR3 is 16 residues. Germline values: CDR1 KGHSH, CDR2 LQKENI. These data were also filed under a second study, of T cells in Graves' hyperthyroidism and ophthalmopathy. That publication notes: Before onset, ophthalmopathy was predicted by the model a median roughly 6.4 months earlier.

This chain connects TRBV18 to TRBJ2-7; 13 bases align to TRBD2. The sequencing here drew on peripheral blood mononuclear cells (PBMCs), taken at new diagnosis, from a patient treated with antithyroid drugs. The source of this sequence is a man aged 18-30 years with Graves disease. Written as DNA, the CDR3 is TGTGCCAGCTCACCTTCGGGACTAGCGGGATCCTCCGAGCAGTACTTC. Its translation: CASSPSGLAGSSEQYF.